This entry concerns a single T cell receptor (beta chain). This specimen comes from a study of beta chain features in type 1 diabetes. cDNA synthesis used the whole RNA isolate, giving expressed TCRB sequences. The protocol was immunoSEQ multiplex PCR, while the TCRdb copy is restricted to in-frame clones and leaves out a portion. The data show a few hundred thousand clones, over 10% seen once. Trimming shortened V by 0 bases and J by 2 bases, and 13 bases separated the two germline ends. The CDR3 extends over 16 amino acids. Germline CDR1 is MNHNY and CDR2 is SVGAGI (reference sequence). Sorting based on CD45RO/CCR7/CD25/CD127/CD95/CD27 separated CD4+ naive, central memory, regulatory and stem cell-like memory cells.

The genes are TRBV6-6 and TRBJ2-5; D perhaps matches TRBD1 (5 bases). The sequence was collected from a young man in good health. Sequenced input: naive CD4+ T cells from blood. The CDR3 reads CASSYSGQGGQETQYF. The CDR3 nucleotides read TGTGCCAGCAGTTACTCGGGGCAGGGCGGTCAAGAGACCCAGTACTTC.